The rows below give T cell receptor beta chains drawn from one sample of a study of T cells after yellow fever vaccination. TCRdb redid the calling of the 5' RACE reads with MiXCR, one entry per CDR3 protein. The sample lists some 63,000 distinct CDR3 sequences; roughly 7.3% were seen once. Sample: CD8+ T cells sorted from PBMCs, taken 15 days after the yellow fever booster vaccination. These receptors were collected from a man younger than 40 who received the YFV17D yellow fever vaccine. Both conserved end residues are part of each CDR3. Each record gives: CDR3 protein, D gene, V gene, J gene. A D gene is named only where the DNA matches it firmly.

CSVRRRDKEPVQYF,-,TRBV29-1,TRBJ2-5
CASSSGQGGADTQYF,TRBD1,TRBV7-8,TRBJ2-3
CSARERGYSYNSPLHF,-,TRBV20-1,TRBJ1-6
CSARDTGLAGTGELFF,TRBD2,TRBV20-1,TRBJ2-2
CASSFVLGEQYF,-,TRBV7-9,TRBJ2-7
CASSLLGRETQYF,-,TRBV12-3/TRBV12-4,TRBJ2-5
CSVEKWGRRYNEQFF,-,TRBV29-1,TRBJ2-1
CASSLWGQFDRYAFF,TRBD1,TRBV27,TRBJ1-1
CASSDRDQPNEQFF,-,TRBV6-1,TRBJ2-1
CASSDSYNEQFF,-,TRBV25-1,TRBJ2-1
CASSLELQGGAFF,TRBD1,TRBV7-8,TRBJ1-1
CAISPGGGLNEQFF,TRBD2,TRBV5-5,TRBJ2-1
CSGSGLDEQFF,-,TRBV29-1,TRBJ2-1
CASGENSGTDTQYF,TRBD2,TRBV6-1,TRBJ2-3
CSVPASGRSYNEQFF,TRBD2,TRBV29-1,TRBJ2-1
CSARDLLPYEQYF,-,TRBV20-1,TRBJ2-7
CSVEGERGQPQHF,-,TRBV29-1,TRBJ1-5
CASGRSYNEQFF,-,TRBV11-3,TRBJ2-1
CSVDQGSHEQYF,-,TRBV29-1,TRBJ2-7
CASSQSWTRLEQFF,-,TRBV4-3,TRBJ2-1
CASSLDNYGYTF,-,TRBV18,TRBJ1-2
CASRTGSNTEAFF,-,TRBV6-2/TRBV6-3,TRBJ1-1
CASSGLENIQYF,-,TRBV11-2,TRBJ2-4
CSVQGAYEQYF,-,TRBV29-1,TRBJ2-7
CASGPIGLVEQYF,-,TRBV12-3/TRBV12-4,TRBJ2-7
CSATRDRDYSPLHF,TRBD1,TRBV20-1,TRBJ1-6
CASSWGNRGPYNEQFF,TRBD1,TRBV7-2,TRBJ2-1
CASSLAEETQYF,-,TRBV5-1,TRBJ2-5
CATSKGLAEETQYF,TRBD2,TRBV15,TRBJ2-5
CATRAGGEKQDTQYF,TRBD1,TRBV15,TRBJ2-3
CASSAGGYEQYF,TRBD1,TRBV12-3/TRBV12-4,TRBJ2-7
CASSLGLAGYYNEQFF,TRBD2,TRBV5-6,TRBJ2-1
CASSMTGTYEQYF,TRBD1,TRBV18,TRBJ2-7
CATSRGTSGIETQYF,TRBD2,TRBV15,TRBJ2-5
CASSSGTSGKETQYF,TRBD2,TRBV28,TRBJ2-5
CASSLAGDQPQHF,-,TRBV5-4,TRBJ1-5
CASSFQEVGELFF,-,TRBV12-3/TRBV12-4,TRBJ2-2
CATSRIVGPSSYNEQFF,-,TRBV15,TRBJ2-1
CASRGRGGLYEQYF,-,TRBV21-1,TRBJ2-7
CASSATSGRANEQFF,TRBD2,TRBV5-6,TRBJ2-1
CASSPTGGAETQYF,TRBD1,TRBV7-9,TRBJ2-5
CASSGVEGYGNTIYF,-,TRBV4-2,TRBJ1-3
CASSSLTSGETQYF,TRBD2,TRBV5-1,TRBJ2-5
CSARSLDRGRYEQYF,TRBD1,TRBV20-1,TRBJ2-7
CASSKPGESYEQYF,-,TRBV25-1,TRBJ2-7
CASSSAGTGSYEQYF,TRBD1,TRBV7-8,TRBJ2-7
CASSPGTSFFQFF,TRBD2,TRBV12-3/TRBV12-4,TRBJ2-1
CSVDRTFNYNEQFF,-,TRBV29-1,TRBJ2-1
CSARAENYGYTF,-,TRBV20-1,TRBJ1-2
CASSSNGLAENTGELFF,TRBD2,TRBV28,TRBJ2-2
CASSQDLTGFLSYEQYF,-,TRBV4-3,TRBJ2-7
CASSYGRGGGYTF,-,TRBV6-5,TRBJ1-2
CASSSTETQYF,-,TRBV5-1,TRBJ2-5
CASSSTGAYNEQFF,-,TRBV12-3/TRBV12-4,TRBJ2-1
CASSQESGLGQDTQYF,-,TRBV4-2,TRBJ2-3